This T cell receptor (beta chain) is drawn from a study of OX40 agonist ivuxolimab in advanced cancers. Study-level background: Dose-escalation patients had hepatocellular carcinoma, melanoma, renal cell or head and neck cancer. General study results and limits: On average, CD8+ T cells had more expanded clones than CD4+. Partial responders at 0.1-3.0 mg/kg showed near-lowest clonal expansion. Clonal expansion from baseline to week 6 occurred in both CD4+ and CD8+ T cells.

By proportion, this clone is medium-sized. Its antigen is unidentified. Germline V gene sequence: CDR1 LNHDA, CDR2 SQIVND (reference sequence). V lost 9 bases and J lost 2; bases outside the gene matches: 7. This CDR3 comprises 13 residues. Assay used: immunoSEQ multiplex PCR; TCRdb lists only in-frame clones, some missing. This table has roughly 32,000 clones, about four fifths appearing once. This sequence joins TRBV19 and TRBJ2-7; 7 nucleotides align to TRBD1. This sequence was found in an adult with an advanced solid tumor such as melanoma, head and neck, liver or kidney cancer. The sequencing here drew on CD4+ or CD8+ T cells sorted from blood, taken in a trial of the OX40 agonist ivuxolimab. DNA of the CDR3: TGTGCCAGCAAGGGGGCAGGAACCTACGAGCAGTACTTC. Protein product: CASKGAGTYEQYF. The full variable domain, its missing parts supplied by reference TRBV19 and TRBJ2-7, is DGGITQSPKYLFRKEGQNVTLSCEQNLNHDAMYWYRQDPGQGLRLIYYSQIVNDFQKGDIAEGYSVSREKKESFPLTVTSAQKNPTAFYLCASKGAGTYEQYFGPGTRLTVT.